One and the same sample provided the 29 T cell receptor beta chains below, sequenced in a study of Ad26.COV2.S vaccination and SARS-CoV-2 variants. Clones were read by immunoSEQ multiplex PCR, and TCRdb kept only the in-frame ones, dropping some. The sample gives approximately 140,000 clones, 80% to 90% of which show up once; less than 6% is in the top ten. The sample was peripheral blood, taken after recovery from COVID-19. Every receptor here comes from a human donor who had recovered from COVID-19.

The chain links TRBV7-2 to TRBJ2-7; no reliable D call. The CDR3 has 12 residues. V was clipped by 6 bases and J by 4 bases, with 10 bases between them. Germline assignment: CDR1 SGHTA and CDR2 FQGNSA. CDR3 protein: CASRRLEYEQYF. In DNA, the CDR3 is TGTGCCAGCAGGCGTCTGGAGTACGAGCAGTACTTC.

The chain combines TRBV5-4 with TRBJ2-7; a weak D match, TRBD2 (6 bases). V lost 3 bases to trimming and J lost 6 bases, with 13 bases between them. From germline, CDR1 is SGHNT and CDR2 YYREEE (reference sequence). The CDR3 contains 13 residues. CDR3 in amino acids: CASSWGRGGEQYF. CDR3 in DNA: TGTGCCAGCAGCTGGGGTCGGGGAGGCGAGCAGTACTTC.

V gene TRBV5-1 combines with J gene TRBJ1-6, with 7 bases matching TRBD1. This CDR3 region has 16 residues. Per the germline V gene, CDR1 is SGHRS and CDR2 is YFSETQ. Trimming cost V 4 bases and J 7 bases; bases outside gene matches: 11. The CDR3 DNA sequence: TGCGCCAGCAGCCCCGGGGACAGCCTGGCCAATTCACCCCTCCACTTT. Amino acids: CASSPGDSLANSPLHF.

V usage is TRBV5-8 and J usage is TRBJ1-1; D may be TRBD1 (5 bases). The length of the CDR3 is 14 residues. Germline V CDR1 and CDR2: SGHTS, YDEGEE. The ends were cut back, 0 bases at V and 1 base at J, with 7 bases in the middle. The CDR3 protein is CASSLAQGNTEAFF. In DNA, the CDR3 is TGTGCCAGCAGCTTGGCCCAGGGGAACACTGAAGCTTTCTTT.

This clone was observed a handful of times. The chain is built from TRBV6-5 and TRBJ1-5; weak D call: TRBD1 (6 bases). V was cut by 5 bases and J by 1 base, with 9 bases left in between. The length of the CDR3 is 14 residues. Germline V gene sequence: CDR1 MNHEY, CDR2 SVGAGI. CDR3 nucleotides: TGTGCCAGCAGTCCTGACAGGAGCAATCAGCCCCAGCATTTT. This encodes CASSPDRSNQPQHF.

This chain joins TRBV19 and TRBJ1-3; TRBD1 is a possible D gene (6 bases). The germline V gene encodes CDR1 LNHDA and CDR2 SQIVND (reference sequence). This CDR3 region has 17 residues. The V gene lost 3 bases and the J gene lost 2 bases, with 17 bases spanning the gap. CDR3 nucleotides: TGTGCCAGTAGTATTCGGACAGTCGGGCCCGCTGGAAACACCATATATTTT. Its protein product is CASSIRTVGPAGNTIYF. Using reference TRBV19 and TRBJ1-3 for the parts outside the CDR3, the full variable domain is DGGITQSPKYLFRKEGQNVTLSCEQNLNHDAMYWYRQDPGQGLRLIYYSQIVNDFQKGDIAEGYSVSREKKESFPLTVTSAQKNPTAFYLCASSIRTVGPAGNTIYFGEGSWLTVV.

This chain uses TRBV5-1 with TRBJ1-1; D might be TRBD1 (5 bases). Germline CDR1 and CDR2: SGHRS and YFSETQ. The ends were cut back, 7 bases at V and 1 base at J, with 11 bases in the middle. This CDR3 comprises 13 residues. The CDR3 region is CASSFDRNTEAFF. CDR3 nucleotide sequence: TGCGCCAGCTCGTTCGACAGGAACACTGAAGCTTTCTTT.

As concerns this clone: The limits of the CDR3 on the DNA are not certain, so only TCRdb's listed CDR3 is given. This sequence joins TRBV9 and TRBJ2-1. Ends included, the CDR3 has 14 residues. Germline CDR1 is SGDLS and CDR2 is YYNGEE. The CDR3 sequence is CASSVAFGTDIAFF.

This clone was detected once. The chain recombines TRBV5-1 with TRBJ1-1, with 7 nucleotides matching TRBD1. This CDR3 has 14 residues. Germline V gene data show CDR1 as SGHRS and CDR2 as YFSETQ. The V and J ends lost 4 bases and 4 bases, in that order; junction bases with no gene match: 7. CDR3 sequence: CASSQDRAFTEAFF. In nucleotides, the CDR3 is TGCGCCAGCAGCCAAGACAGGGCCTTCACTGAAGCTTTCTTT.

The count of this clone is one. This chain's CDR3 is CASSLQVHEQYF. CDR3 DNA sequence: TGTGCCAGCAGCTTACAGGTTCACGAGCAGTACTTC. The rearrangement joins TRBV7-9 to TRBJ2-7; D gene unclear. V lost 2 bases and J lost 5, with 7 bases in between. The CDR3 is made up of 12 amino acids. Germline V lookup: CDR1 SEHNR, CDR2 FQNEAQ (reference sequence). The whole variable domain, filled in from reference TRBV7-9 and TRBJ2-7, reads DTGVSQNPRHKITKRGQNVTFRCDPISEHNRLYWYRQTLGQGPEFLTYFQNEAQLEKSRLLSDRFSAERPKGSFSTLEIQRTEQGDSAMYLCASSLQVHEQYFGPGTRLTVT.

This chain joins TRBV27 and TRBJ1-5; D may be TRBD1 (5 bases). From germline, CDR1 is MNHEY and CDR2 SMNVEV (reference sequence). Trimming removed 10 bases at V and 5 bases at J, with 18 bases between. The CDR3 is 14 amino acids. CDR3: CATSDRQRDQPQHF. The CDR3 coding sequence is TGTGCCACCAGCGATCGACAGCGAGATCAGCCCCAGCATTTT.

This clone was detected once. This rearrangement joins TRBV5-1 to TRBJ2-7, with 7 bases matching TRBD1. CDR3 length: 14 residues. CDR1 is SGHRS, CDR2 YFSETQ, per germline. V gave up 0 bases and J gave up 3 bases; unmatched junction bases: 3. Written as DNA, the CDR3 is TGCGCCAGCAGCTTGGGACAGGGAGACTACGAGCAGTACTTC. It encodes CASSLGQGDYEQYF.

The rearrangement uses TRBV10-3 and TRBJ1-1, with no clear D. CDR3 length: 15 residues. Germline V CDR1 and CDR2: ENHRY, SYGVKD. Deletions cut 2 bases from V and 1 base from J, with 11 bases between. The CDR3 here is CAISEPRAANTEAFF. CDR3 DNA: TGTGCCATCAGTGAGCCCAGAGCAGCGAACACTGAAGCTTTCTTT.

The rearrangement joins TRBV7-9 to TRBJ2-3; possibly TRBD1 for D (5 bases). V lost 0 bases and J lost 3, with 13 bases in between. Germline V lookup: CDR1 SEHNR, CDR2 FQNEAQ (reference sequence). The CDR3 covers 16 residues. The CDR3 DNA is TGTGCCAGCAGCTTAGCGCTAGGACACGGTACAGATACGCAGTATTTT. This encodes CASSLALGHGTDTQYF.

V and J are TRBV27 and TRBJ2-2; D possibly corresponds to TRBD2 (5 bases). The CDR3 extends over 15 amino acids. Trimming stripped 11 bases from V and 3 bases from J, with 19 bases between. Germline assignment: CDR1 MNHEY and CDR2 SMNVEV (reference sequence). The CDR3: CAYPPRDYYTGELFF. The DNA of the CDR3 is TGTGCCTACCCCCCAAGAGACTACTACACCGGGGAGCTGTTTTTT.

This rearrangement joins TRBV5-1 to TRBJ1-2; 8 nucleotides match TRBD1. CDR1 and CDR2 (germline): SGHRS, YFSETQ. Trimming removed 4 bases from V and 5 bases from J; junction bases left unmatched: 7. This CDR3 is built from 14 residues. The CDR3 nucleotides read TGCGCCAGCAGCGCAGGGGGCGAGGGGTATGGCTACACCTTC. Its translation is CASSAGGEGYGYTF.

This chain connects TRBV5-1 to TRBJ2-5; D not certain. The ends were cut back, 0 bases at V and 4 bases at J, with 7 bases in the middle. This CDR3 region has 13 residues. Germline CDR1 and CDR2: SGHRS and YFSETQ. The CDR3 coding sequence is TGCGCCAGCAGCTTGGACTCCACAGAGACCCAGTACTTC. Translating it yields CASSLDSTETQYF.

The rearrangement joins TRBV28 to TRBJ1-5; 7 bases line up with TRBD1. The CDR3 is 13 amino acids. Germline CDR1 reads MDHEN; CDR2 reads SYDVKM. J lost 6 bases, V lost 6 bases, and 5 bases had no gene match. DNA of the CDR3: TGTGCCAGCAGGATACGACAGGGTCAGCCCCAGCATTTT. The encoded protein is CASRIRQGQPQHF.

The CDR3 is CASSQLLGPRNSPLHF. The CDR3 DNA reads TGTGCCAGCAGCCAACTGCTGGGACCGCGGAATTCACCCCTCCACTTT. The chain uses TRBV14 and TRBJ1-6; D is perhaps TRBD1 (5 bases). Germline lookup yields CDR1 SGHDN and CDR2 FVKESK. This CDR3 is 16 amino acids long. V was cut by 2 bases and J by 7 bases, with 15 bases left in between.

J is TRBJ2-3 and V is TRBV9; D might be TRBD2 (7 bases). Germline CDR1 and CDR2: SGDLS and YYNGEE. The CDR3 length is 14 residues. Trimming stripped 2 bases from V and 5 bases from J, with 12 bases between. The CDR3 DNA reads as TGTGCCAGCAGCGTGAGGGGGGGCGGAGATACGCAGTATTTT. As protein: CASSVRGGGDTQYF. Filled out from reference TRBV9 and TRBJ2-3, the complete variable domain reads DSGVTQTPKHLITATGQRVTLRCSPRSGDLSVYWYQQSLDQGLQFLIQYYNGEERAKGNILERFSAQQFPDLHSELNLSSLELGDSALYFCASSVRGGGDTQYFGPGTRLTVL.

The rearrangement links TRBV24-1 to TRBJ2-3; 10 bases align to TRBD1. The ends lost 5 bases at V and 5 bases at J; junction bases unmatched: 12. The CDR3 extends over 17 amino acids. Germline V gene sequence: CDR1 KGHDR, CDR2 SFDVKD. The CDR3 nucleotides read TGTGCCACCAGTGCCGGGGGACAGGGGTTGATTGTAGATACGCAGTATTTT. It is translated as CATSAGGQGLIVDTQYF.

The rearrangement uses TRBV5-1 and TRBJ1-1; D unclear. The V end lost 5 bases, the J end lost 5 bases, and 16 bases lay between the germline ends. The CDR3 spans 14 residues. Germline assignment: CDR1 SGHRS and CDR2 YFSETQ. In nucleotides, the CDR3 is TGCGCCAGCAGGGTCTATGCACCGAGTACTGAAGCTTTCTTT. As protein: CASRVYAPSTEAFF. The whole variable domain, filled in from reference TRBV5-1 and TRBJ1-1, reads KAGVTQTPRYLIKTRGQQVTLSCSPISGHRSVSWYQQTPGQGLQFLFEYFSETQRNKGNFPGRFSGRQFSNSRSEMNVSTLELGDSALYLCASRVYAPSTEAFFGQGTRLTVV.

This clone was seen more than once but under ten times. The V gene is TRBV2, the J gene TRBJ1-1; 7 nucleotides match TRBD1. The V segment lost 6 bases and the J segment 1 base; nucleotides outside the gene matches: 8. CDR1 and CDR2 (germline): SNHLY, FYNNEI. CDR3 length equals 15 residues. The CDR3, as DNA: TGTGCCAGCAGCGTTAATACAGGGGAGAACACTGAAGCTTTCTTT. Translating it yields CASSVNTGENTEAFF.

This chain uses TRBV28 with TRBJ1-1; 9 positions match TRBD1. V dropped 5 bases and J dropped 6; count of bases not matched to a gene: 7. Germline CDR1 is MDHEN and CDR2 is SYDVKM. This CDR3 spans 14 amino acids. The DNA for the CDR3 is TGTGCCAGCAGTGTCACAGGGGGCCAGGCTGAAGCTTTCTTT. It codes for CASSVTGGQAEAFF.

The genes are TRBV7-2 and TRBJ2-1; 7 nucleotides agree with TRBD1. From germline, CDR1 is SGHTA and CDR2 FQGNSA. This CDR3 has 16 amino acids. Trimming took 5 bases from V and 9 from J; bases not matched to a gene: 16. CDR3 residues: CASSPGGDYPPTEQFF. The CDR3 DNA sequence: TGTGCCAGCAGCCCAGGGGGTGACTACCCGCCCACTGAGCAGTTCTTC. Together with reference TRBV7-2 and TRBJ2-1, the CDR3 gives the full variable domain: GAGVSQSPSNKVTEKGKDVELRCDPISGHTALYWYRQSLGQGLEFLIYFQGNSAPDKSGLPSDRFSAERTGGSVSTLTIQRTQQEDSAVYLCASSPGGDYPPTEQFFGPGTRLTVL.

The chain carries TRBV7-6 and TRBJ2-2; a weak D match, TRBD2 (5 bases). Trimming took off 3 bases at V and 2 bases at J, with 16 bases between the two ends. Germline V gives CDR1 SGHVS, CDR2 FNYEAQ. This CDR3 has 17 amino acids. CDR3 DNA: TGTGCCAGCAGCTTCGGTCTAGCCCCAATTAACACCGGGGAGCTGTTTTTT. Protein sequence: CASSFGLAPINTGELFF.

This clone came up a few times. CDR3 sequence: CASSLGSGRVDQYF. The DNA for the CDR3 is TGTGCCAGCAGCTTAGGTTCAGGGAGAGTGGACCAGTACTTC. This chain joins TRBV7-9 and TRBJ2-5, with D possibly called TRBD1 or TRBD2 (5 bases each). The CDR3 totals 14 residues. The germline gives CDR1 SEHNR, CDR2 FQNEAQ (reference sequence). V was cut by 1 base and J by 10 bases, with 16 bases left in between.

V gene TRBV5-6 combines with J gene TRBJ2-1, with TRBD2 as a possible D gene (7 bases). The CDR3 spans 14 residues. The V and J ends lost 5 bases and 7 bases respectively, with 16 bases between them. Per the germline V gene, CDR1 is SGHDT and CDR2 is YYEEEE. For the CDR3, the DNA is TGTGCCAGCAGGGACGGGGGGCCGGGGAATGAGCAGTTCTTC. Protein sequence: CASRDGGPGNEQFF. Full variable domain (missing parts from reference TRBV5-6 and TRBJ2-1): DAGVTQSPTHLIKTRGQQVTLRCSPKSGHDTVSWYQQALGQGPQFIFQYYEEEERQRGNFPDRFSGHQFPNYSSELNVNALLLGDSALYLCASRDGGPGNEQFFGPGTRLTVL.

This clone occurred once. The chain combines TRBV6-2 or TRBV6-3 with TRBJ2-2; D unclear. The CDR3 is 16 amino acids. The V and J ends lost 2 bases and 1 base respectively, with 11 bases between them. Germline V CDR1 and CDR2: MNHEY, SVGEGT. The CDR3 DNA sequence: TGTGCCAGCAGTTACCCTAAGGACGGGAACACCGGGGAGCTGTTTTTT. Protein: CASSYPKDGNTGELFF.